This T cell receptor beta chain comes out of a study of neurological immune-mediated disorders. Study-wide results and limits: According to phylogenetic grouping, one related-CDR3 cluster, a possible signature, contained the repertoires of 18 of 34 multiple sclerosis patients. No CDR3 amino acid sequences were shared by expanded clones across subjects, suggesting private repertoires in all groups.

Using its own MiXCR run on the 5' RACE reads, TCRdb lists one record per CDR3 protein. The sample shows 50,000 to 60,000 distinct CDR3 sequences, under 2.5% of them seen only once. The germline CDR1 and CDR2 sequences are SGDLS and YYNGEE. The CDR3 has 14 amino acids. V lost 0 bases and J 2 bases, leaving 9 bases between the germline ends. The sample holds many counts of this clonotype. Its antigen is undetermined. The rearrangement links TRBV9 to TRBJ2-7, with D maybe TRBD1 (5 bases). This sequence originates from a man aged 45 to 65 with multiple sclerosis. Sequences were obtained from PBMCs. For the CDR3, the DNA is TGTGCCAGCAGCGTAGGGGGCCAAGCCTACGAGCAGTACTTC. Its protein product is CASSVGGQAYEQYF.